This TCR beta chain originates from a study of blood T cell repertoires in COVID-19. Study context: In each case, the material was cDNA or gDNA derived from T cells, B-cell-depleted T cells, or PBMCs.

Trimming stripped 4 bases from V and 0 bases from J, with 15 bases between. This CDR3 region has 17 residues. Germline V gives CDR1 KGHDR, CDR2 SFDVKD. Per the authors' pipeline: Quantification of nucleated cells was approximated via reference gene primer amplification. The assay was immunoSEQ multiplex PCR, and TCRdb's table has in-frame clones only and misses some. V, J and clone size derive from that table, while D and trimming were established from the DNA sequence. The table records tens of thousands of clones, roughly 81% of them present only once. The sequence derives from a human donor in a cohort sampled during active COVID-19. The V and J genes are TRBV24-1 and TRBJ1-3; no definite D call. Sequencing was performed on peripheral blood. The CDR3 DNA follows: TGTGCCACCAGTGAACCGCCAGGCAGGTCCTCTGGAAACACCATATATTTT. Protein product: CATSEPPGRSSGNTIYF.